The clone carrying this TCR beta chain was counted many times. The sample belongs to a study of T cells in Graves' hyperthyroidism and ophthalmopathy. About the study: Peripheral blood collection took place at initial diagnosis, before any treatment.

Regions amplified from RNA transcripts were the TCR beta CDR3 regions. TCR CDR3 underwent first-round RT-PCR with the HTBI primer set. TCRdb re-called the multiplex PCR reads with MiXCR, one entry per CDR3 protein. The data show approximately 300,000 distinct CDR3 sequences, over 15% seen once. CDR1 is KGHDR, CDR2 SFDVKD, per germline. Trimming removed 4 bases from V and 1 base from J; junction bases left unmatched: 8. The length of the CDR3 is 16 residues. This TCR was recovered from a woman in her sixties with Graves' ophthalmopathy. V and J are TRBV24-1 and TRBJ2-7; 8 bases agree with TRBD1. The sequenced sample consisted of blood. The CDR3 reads CATSDLGQGESYEQYF. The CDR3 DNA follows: TGTGCCACCAGTGACCTAGGACAGGGTGAGTCCTACGAGCAGTACTTC.